The clone carrying this TCR beta chain was detected only a few times. One end of the junction does not line up with germline, which may come from a read error. The data belong to a study of regulatory T cells in long-lasting Graves disease. Indicated time point: persistent/refractory GD, antithyroid drugs over 5 years with positive TRAb. Making the TCR library involved RNA that had been extracted from PBMCs. CDR3 regions were amplified by Arm-PCR using iRepertoire HTBI primers to build TCR beta libraries. TCRdb used MiXCR to reprocess the multiplex PCR reads, holding one entry per CDR3 protein. This sample has some 450,000 distinct CDR3 sequences, with 20% to 30% found just once. The sequencing here drew on peripheral blood mononuclear cells (PBMCs), taken when the disease was refractory, from a patient treated with antithyroid drugs. The clonotype was recovered from a female donor with Graves disease.

CDR3 sequence reads: CAGSLSQGAGNTIYF. The CDR3, as DNA: TGTGCCGGCAGTTTATCCCAGGGAGCTGGAAACACCATATATTTT. V usage is TRBV28 and J usage is TRBJ1-3; maybe TRBD1 (5 bases). CDR1 MDHEN and CDR2 SYDVKM come from the germline V gene. The CDR3 runs 15 residues. The variable domain in full, with the rest retrieved from reference TRBV28 and TRBJ1-3, is DVKVTQSSRYLVKRTGEKVFLECVQDMDHENMFWYRQDPGLGLRLIYFSYDVKMKEKGDIPEGYSVSREKKERFSLILESASTNQTSMYLCAGSLSQGAGNTIYFGEGSWLTVV.